This is a list of T cell receptor beta chains from one sample in a study of regulatory T cells in long-lasting Graves disease. TCRdb processed the multiplex PCR reads anew with MiXCR; each CDR3 protein has one entry. Of about 450,000 distinct CDR3 sequences detected, about 25% appear once; the ten largest clones hold about a quarter. This specimen consisted of peripheral blood mononuclear cells (PBMCs), obtained when the disease was refractory, from a patient treated with antithyroid drugs. These receptors came from a female donor with Graves disease. CDR3s include the opening cysteine and the closing phenylalanine or tryptophan. The order of the fields is D gene, J gene, clone size, V gene, CDR3 protein, CDR3 DNA. The D gene is left open where the match is weak. A row's size may be missing; if present it is once, few, many or a size class.

>TRBD1|TRBJ2-5|many|TRBV24-1
CATSEPGQLRETQYF
TGTGCCACCAGTGAACCGGGACAGTTGAGAGAGACCCAGTACTTC
>TRBD1|TRBJ2-7|.|TRBV28
CASSYGFWTGNHEQYF
TGTGCCAGCAGTTATGGGTTCTGGACAGGGAACCACGAGCAGTACTTC
>.|TRBJ1-1|many|TRBV2
CASSSRLSNTEAFF
TGTGCCAGCAGTTCACGTCTCTCGAACACTGAAGCTTTCTTT
>TRBD1|TRBJ1-6|few|TRBV28
CASSKSGTGGAYNSPLHF
TGTGCCAGCAGCAAGTCTGGGACAGGGGGGGCCTATAATTCACCCCTCCACTTT
>.|TRBJ1-1|.|TRBV6-1
CASRPSPGANTEAFF
TGTGCCAGCCGTCCTTCCCCGGGGGCGAACACTGAAGCTTTCTTT
>.|TRBJ1-1|many|TRBV6-2/TRBV6-3
CASSYSWTGMNTEAFF
TGTGCCAGCAGTTACTCCTGGACCGGCATGAACACTGAAGCTTTCTTT
>TRBD2|TRBJ2-5|few|TRBV20-1
CSAREGSGRVGETQYF
TGCAGTGCTAGAGAGGGTAGCGGGAGAGTAGGAGAGACCCAGTACTTC
>.|TRBJ1-2|.|TRBV19
CASSIEAYGYTF
TGTGCCAGTAGTATAGAGGCGTATGGCTACACCTTC
>.|TRBJ1-1|.|TRBV29-1
CSVSASPIREAFF
TGCAGCGTCTCTGCTTCTCCGATTCGTGAAGCTTTCTTT
>.|TRBJ1-1|.|TRBV2
CASSFIGVNTEAFF
TGTGCCAGCAGCTTCATAGGGGTGAACACTGAAGCTTTCTTT
>.|TRBJ1-6|.|TRBV6-2/TRBV6-3
CASSDLKDGFYNSPLHF
TGTGCCAGCAGTGACTTAAAGGACGGTTTCTATAATTCACCCCTCCACTTT
>TRBD1|TRBJ2-6|.|TRBV9
CASSSHDRAHGANVLTF
TGTGCCAGCAGCTCGCACGACAGGGCTCACGGGGCCAACGTCCTGACTTTC
>.|TRBJ1-2|many|TRBV2
CASSGRGFYGYTF
TGTGCCAGCAGTGGGAGGGGGTTCTATGGCTACACCTTC
>TRBD2|TRBJ2-7|few|TRBV5-1
CASSLWSSGRANYEQYF
TGCGCCAGCAGCTTGTGGTCCAGCGGGAGGGCCAATTACGAGCAGTACTTC
>TRBD1|TRBJ2-7|.|TRBV10-3
CASSSLRDRSEQYF
TGTGCCAGCAGTAGCCTACGGGACAGGTCGGAGCAGTACTTC
>TRBD2|TRBJ2-7|.|TRBV20-1
CSARDISRENEQYF
TGCAGTGCTAGAGATATCTCGCGGGAGAACGAGCAGTACTTC
>TRBD2|TRBJ2-2|few|TRBV11-2
CASSFFPSSGRGTGELFF
TGTGCCAGCAGCTTCTTCCCGTCTAGCGGGAGAGGAACCGGGGAGCTGTTTTTT
>.|TRBJ1-5|.|TRBV19
CASIPGTGQPHQPQHF
TGTGCCAGTATCCCGGGGACTGGCCAGCCCCATCAGCCCCAGCATTTT
>TRBD1|TRBJ2-5|many|TRBV28
CASRPRDREQETQYF
TGTGCCAGCAGGCCCCGGGACAGGGAGCAAGAGACCCAGTACTTC
>.|TRBJ2-5|many|TRBV29-1
CSVEFDQETQYF
TGCAGCGTTGAATTTGATCAAGAGACCCAGTACTTC
>TRBD1|TRBJ2-4|.|TRBV6-1
CASNSVGQGGPNIQYF
TGTGCCAGCAACTCCGTGGGACAGGGGGGACCTAACATTCAGTACTTC
>.|TRBJ2-7|.|TRBV19
CASRRGVTYEQYF
TGTGCCAGTAGAAGGGGAGTTACCTACGAGCAGTACTTC
>TRBD1|TRBJ2-7|once|TRBV7-2
CASSFTGGGEQYF
TGTGCCAGCAGCTTCACAGGGGGTGGCGAGCAGTACTTC
>TRBD1|TRBJ1-2|few|TRBV7-9
CASTQGGDYTF
TGTGCCTCGACACAGGGGGGTGACTACACCTTC
>.|TRBJ2-1|.|TRBV24-1
CATSDRGTSNEQFF
TGTGCCACCAGTGATAGAGGGACGAGCAATGAGCAGTTCTTC
>.|TRBJ2-2|.|TRBV5-1
CASSGFGGANTGELFF
TGCGCCAGCAGCGGATTCGGCGGGGCCAACACCGGGGAGCTGTTTTTT
>.|TRBJ1-1|few|TRBV19
CASSIAQDTEAFF
TGTGCCAGTAGTATCGCGCAGGACACTGAAGCTTTCTTT
>.|TRBJ1-2|.|TRBV7-9
CASSLDDRPSLGYTF
TGTGCCAGCAGCTTAGACGACAGGCCCAGTTTAGGCTACACCTTC
>.|TRBJ1-1|.|TRBV6-5
CASSYRGLNTEAFF
TGTGCCAGCAGTTACAGAGGGCTGAACACTGAAGCTTTCTTT
>TRBD1|TRBJ1-1|few|TRBV6-1
CASSHKEQGVNTEAFF
TGTGCCAGCAGCCACAAGGAACAGGGGGTGAACACTGAAGCTTTCTTT
>TRBD2|TRBJ2-1|.|TRBV2
CASSEPGGPPDEQFF
TGTGCCAGCAGTGAGCCGGGAGGGCCTCCCGATGAGCAGTTCTTC
>.|TRBJ2-5|.|TRBV18
CASTRSETQYF
TGTGCCAGCACGCGGTCAGAGACCCAGTACTTC
>.|TRBJ2-7|few|TRBV4-3
CASSQLLGYEQYF
TGCGCCAGCAGCCAACTCCTAGGGTACGAGCAGTACTTC
>.|TRBJ1-4|many|TRBV20-1
CSASEVEKLFF
TGCAGTGCTTCCGAAGTCGAAAAACTGTTTTTT